This TCR beta chain was retrieved from a study of technical replicates of blood from several donors. This clone appeared once. The table came from immunoSEQ multiplex PCR; TCRdb's copy has only in-frame clones and leaves some out. The sample contains tens of thousands of clones, 90% to 97% of which appear only once. The material sequenced was T cells isolated from PBMCs. The clonotype comes from a human donor in good health.

The DNA of the CDR3 is TGTGCCAGCAGTGAATTGGGACTAGCGGACAATGAGCAGTTCTTC. This translates into CASSELGLADNEQFF. The rearrangement joins TRBV6-1 to TRBJ2-1; 11 nucleotides align to TRBD2. The germline CDR1 and CDR2 sequences are MNHNS and SASEGT. The CDR3 has 15 amino acids. Unmatched junction bases numbered 2, after V lost 2 bases and J lost 5 bases.